This passage covers 16 T cell receptor beta chains from one sample sequenced in a study of cytomegalovirus exposure and HLA in healthy donors. The PCR employed 60 Vbeta primers together with 13 Jbeta primers. Method: immunoSEQ multiplex PCR; TCRdb's copy keeps in-frame clones and lacks some. This sample has about 170,000 clones, with around 68% found just once. The sequenced sample was PBMCs. The receptors derive from a girl aged 10-17 years in good health and CMV-seronegative.

The V gene is TRBV23-1, the J gene TRBJ2-5; D is possibly TRBD1 (5 bases). TRBV23-1 is placed among ORFs of uncertain function. The CDR3 is made up of 8 amino acids. CDR3 sequence reads: CARGTQYF. The CDR3 coding sequence is TGCGCTAGGGGGACCCAGTACTTC.

The chain is built from TRBV27 and TRBJ1-2; TRBD1 aligns across 10 bases. Germline V lookup: CDR1 MNHEY, CDR2 SMNVEV (reference sequence). The CDR3 length is 14 residues. V lost 4 bases to trimming and J lost 3 bases; unmatched junction nucleotides: 2. The CDR3 is CASSSGTGDYGYTF. The DNA of the CDR3 is TGTGCCAGCAGTTCCGGGACAGGGGACTATGGCTACACCTTC.

The rearrangement links TRBV7-9 to TRBJ1-4; D not resolved. Germline CDR1 and CDR2: SEHNR and FQNEAQ (reference sequence). This CDR3 region has 15 residues. V lost 1 base, J lost 0 bases, and 6 bases lay in between. Here the CDR3 DNA reads TGTGCCAGCAGCTTAGAGAGTACAACTAATGAAAAACTGTTTTTT. Translating gives CASSLESTTNEKLFF.

Concerning this clone: Other DNA sequences within the sample encode an identical CDR3. The chain carries TRBV7-6 and TRBJ1-5; possibly TRBD1 for D (6 bases). CDR1 SGHVS and CDR2 FNYEAQ come from the germline V gene. V was clipped by 3 bases and J by 2 bases, with 11 bases between them. This CDR3 has 15 residues. In DNA form, the CDR3 reads TGTGCCAGCAGCTTGGGGGGGGCAGGCAATCAGCCCCAGCATTTT. This gives the protein CASSLGGAGNQPQHF.

V usage is TRBV6-6 and J usage is TRBJ1-2; no definite D call. Germline-derived CDR1 and CDR2 are MNHNY and SVGAGI (reference sequence). The CDR3 consists of 15 residues. The V and J ends lost 0 bases and 3 bases respectively, with 11 bases between them. DNA for the CDR3: TGTGCCAGCAGTTACTCGACTCCGCAAGACTATGGCTACACCTTC. Translation gives CASSYSTPQDYGYTF.

The sample holds one count of this clone. The gene calls are TRBV27 and TRBJ2-7, with 8 nucleotides matching TRBD1. The CDR3 is made up of 15 amino acids. Germline V lookup: CDR1 MNHEY, CDR2 SMNVEV (reference sequence). The V segment lost 8 bases and the J segment 0 bases; nucleotides outside the gene matches: 9. This chain's CDR3 is CASRRFQGASYEQYF. The CDR3 coding sequence is TGTGCCAGCCGGCGTTTCCAGGGGGCCTCCTACGAGCAGTACTTC.

The chain is built from TRBV28 and TRBJ1-2; a possible D gene is TRBD1 (5 bases). The CDR3 contains 15 residues. Germline-derived CDR1 and CDR2 are MDHEN and SYDVKM. Trimming took 7 bases from V and 2 from J, leaving 17 bases between them. The CDR3 sequence: CASTSGPASNYGYTF. The CDR3 coding sequence is TGTGCCAGCACCTCAGGGCCCGCCAGCAACTATGGCTACACCTTC.

Here the CDR3 reads CASTYLAGGDNEQFF. The CDR3 bases are TGTGCCAGTACCTATCTAGCGGGGGGCGACAATGAGCAGTTCTTC. The chain links TRBV19 to TRBJ2-1; 11 bases agree with TRBD2. The germline V gene has CDR1 LNHDA and CDR2 SQIVND (reference sequence). The CDR3 spans 15 residues. J was trimmed by 5 bases and V by 7 bases; bases with no gene match: 7.

J is TRBJ1-1 and V is TRBV18; D gene ambiguous. Trimming cost V 0 bases and J 0 bases, with 5 bases left between them. This CDR3 is 14 amino acids long. CDR1 and CDR2 (germline): KGHSH, LQKENI. The DNA of the CDR3 is TGTGCCAGCTCACCACCCGGGATGAACACTGAAGCTTTCTTT. Translation gives CASSPPGMNTEAFF. Filled out from reference TRBV18 and TRBJ1-1, the complete variable domain reads NAGVMQNPRHLVRRRGQEARLRCSPMKGHSHVYWYRQLPEEGLKFMVYLQKENIIDESGMPKERFSAEFPKEGPSILRIQQVVRGDSAAYFCASSPPGMNTEAFFGQGTRLTVV.

The chain combines TRBV19 with TRBJ2-7, with D tentatively TRBD1 (6 bases). Germline lookup yields CDR1 LNHDA and CDR2 SQIVND (reference sequence). CDR3 length: 13 amino acids. V was pared by 7 bases and J by 5 bases, with 15 bases between. The CDR3 sequence: CASKDRTEDEQYF. Here the CDR3 DNA reads TGTGCCAGTAAAGACAGGACGGAGGACGAGCAGTACTTC.

The V and J genes are TRBV19 and TRBJ2-2; tentatively, D is TRBD2 (5 bases). This CDR3 is built from 15 residues. CDR1 is LNHDA and CDR2 is SQIVND in the germline V gene (reference sequence). Trimming cost V 6 bases and J 1 base, with 12 bases left between them. The CDR3 sequence is CASRSGIWNTGELFF. CDR3 bases: TGTGCCAGTAGATCCGGGATATGGAACACCGGGGAGCTGTTTTTT.

Of note for this clone: Other DNA sequences from this sample encode an identical CDR3 as well. V is TRBV6-1 and J is TRBJ2-7; TRBD1 aligns across 7 bases. The V and J ends lost 6 bases and 4 bases, in that order; junction bases with no gene match: 3. CDR3 length equals 12 residues. CDR1 is MNHNS and CDR2 is SASEGT in the germline V gene. The CDR3 reads CASSEQGYEQYF. For the CDR3, the DNA is TGTGCCAGCAGCGAACAGGGGTACGAGCAGTACTTC.

V and J are TRBV7-3 and TRBJ2-1, with 9 bases lining up with TRBD1. The CDR3 is 19 amino acids. Germline-derived CDR1 and CDR2 are SGHTA and FQGTGA. V shed 5 bases, J shed 1 base, and the junction held 15 bases outside the gene matches. The CDR3 loop reads CASSPPGQGIPLSYNEQFF. CDR3 DNA: TGTGCCAGCAGCCCCCCGGGACAGGGTATCCCATTATCCTACAATGAGCAGTTCTTC.

V usage is TRBV10-2 and J usage is TRBJ1-2; 7 positions match TRBD1. The germline V gene has CDR1 WSHSY and CDR2 SAAADI. The V gene end was trimmed by 5 bases and the J gene end by 2 bases; junction bases not matched to a gene: 2. CDR3 size: 13 residues. CDR3 amino acids: CASSPTGNYGYTF. CDR3 bases: TGCGCCAGCAGTCCGACAGGGAACTATGGCTACACCTTC.

This rearrangement joins TRBV7-3 to TRBJ2-7, with a possible D match to TRBD2 (6 bases). The germline CDR1 and CDR2 sequences are SGHTA and FQGTGA. Between the trimmed V and J ends, which lost 0 bases and 1 base, there was a span of 10 bases. The CDR3 sequence is 15 residues long. DNA for the CDR3: TGTGCCAGCAGCTTAACTGGGGGGATGTCCTACGAGCAGTACTTC. This translates into CASSLTGGMSYEQYF.

The chain combines TRBV29-1 with TRBJ1-2; 7 nucleotides match TRBD1. Per the germline V gene, CDR1 is SQVTM and CDR2 is ANQGSEA. V lost 4 bases and J lost 8; bases outside the gene matches: 13. The CDR3 length is 14 residues. The CDR3 region has the DNA TGCAGCGTTGCCATGGCAGGGGGAAGTGGAGGCTACACCTTC. This gives the protein CSVAMAGGSGGYTF.